This T cell receptor (beta chain) was captured in a study of neurological immune-mediated disorders. Ten or more counts support this clonotype. Germline CDR1 and CDR2: SEHNR and FQNEAQ (reference sequence). V was trimmed by 5 bases and J by 2 bases, leaving 4 bases between them. The CDR3 runs to 13 residues. TCRdb processed the 5' RACE reads anew with MiXCR; each CDR3 protein has one entry. Among 15,000 to 20,000 distinct CDR3 sequences listed, about 15% were seen once. Sequenced material: PBMCs. This chain joins TRBV7-9 and TRBJ2-6; no firm D call. The receptor's source is a man between 60 and 75 years old with HTLV-1-associated myelopathy (HAM/TSP). The DNA of the CDR3 is TGTGCCAGCAGCCCCACTGGGGCCAACGTCCTGACTTTC. Translated: CASSPTGANVLTF. Full variable domain (outside the CDR3, taken from reference TRBV7-9 and TRBJ2-6): DTGVSQNPRHKITKRGQNVTFRCDPISEHNRLYWYRQTLGQGPEFLTYFQNEAQLEKSRLLSDRFSAERPKGSFSTLEIQRTEQGDSAMYLCASSPTGANVLTFGAGSRLTVL.